These 30 T cell receptor beta chains came from one sample sequenced in a study of T cell clonality in common variable immunodeficiency. Study-wide findings and caveats: Reportedly, TCR beta sequences from common variable immunodeficiency showed fewer deletions and N-nucleotide insertions.

What these receptors recognize is not known. Assay used: immunoSEQ multiplex PCR; TCRdb lists only in-frame clones, some missing. Sampling found some 15,000 clones, none seen once. Sequencing input: peripheral blood mononuclear cells. All receptors come from a human donor with common variable immunodeficiency.

The table lists this clone with a few counts. The sequenced fragment ends 3 residues before the CDR3 boundary, so the rest is inferred from the germline J gene. V gene TRBV7-9 combines with J gene TRBJ1-2, with D hard to call. The V end was cut by 5 bases, the J end by 7 bases, with 11 bases between. The CDR3 loop spans 12 amino acids. The germline V gene encodes CDR1 SEHNR and CDR2 FQNEAQ (reference sequence). The CDR3 protein is CASSIGEVGYTF. The part of the CDR3 DNA that was read is TGTGCCAGCAGCATCGGGGAGGTTGGC. Filled out from reference TRBV7-9 and TRBJ1-2, the complete variable domain reads DTGVSQNPRHKITKRGQNVTFRCDPISEHNRLYWYRQTLGQGPEFLTYFQNEAQLEKSRLLSDRFSAERPKGSFSTLEIQRTEQGDSAMYLCASSIGEVGYTFGSGTRLTVV.

This clone was observed a few times. The observed sequence ends 3 residues before the CDR3 terminus, with the missing tail filled in from the germline J gene. The V and J genes are TRBV7-9 and TRBJ2-3, with TRBD2 matching over 7 bases. CDR3 size: 14 residues. V shed 5 bases, J shed 5 bases, and the junction held 7 bases outside the gene matches. CDR1 is SEHNR, CDR2 FQNEAQ, per germline (reference sequence). CDR3 bases read: TGTGCCAGCAGCAAGACTAGCCAGGGAGATACG. It encodes CASSKTSQGDT. The entire CDR3 protein is CASSKTSQGDTQYF. Based on the CDR3 plus reference TRBV7-9 and TRBJ2-3, the full variable domain is DTGVSQNPRHKITKRGQNVTFRCDPISEHNRLYWYRQTLGQGPEFLTYFQNEAQLEKSRLLSDRFSAERPKGSFSTLEIQRTEQGDSAMYLCASSKTSQGDTQYFGPGTRLTVL.

For this clone: The read terminates 3 residues ahead of where the CDR3 ends, so the germline J gene completes it. The chain uses TRBV6-2 or TRBV6-3 and TRBJ1-5, with D tentatively TRBD1 (5 bases). Germline CDR1 is MNHEY and CDR2 is SVGEGT. CDR3 size: 16 residues. V was pared by 3 bases and J by 9 bases, with 21 bases between. This CDR3 reads CASSYRYTTHQGPQHF. The CDR3 DNA, read in part, is TGTGCCAGCAGTTATAGGTACACGACACACCAGGGGCCC.

By sample fraction, this clone is medium-sized. The read finishes 3 residues shy of the CDR3 end, and the germline J gene is used to complete it. The chain employs TRBV2 and TRBJ2-7; TRBD1 might be the D (6 bases). CDR1 and CDR2 from the germline V gene are SNHLY and FYNNEI. The CDR3 has 12 amino acids. V was cut by 7 bases and J by 3 bases, with 10 bases left in between. The sequenced CDR3 bases are TGTGCCAGCAACGAGGACAGCTACGAG. Protein: CASNEDSYE. The whole CDR3 protein reads CASNEDSYEQYF. The whole variable domain, remainder taken from reference TRBV2 and TRBJ2-7, is EPEVTQTPSHQVTQMGQEVILRCVPISNHLYFYWYRQILGQKVEFLVSFYNNEISEKSEIFDDQFSVERPDGSNFTLKIRSTKLEDSAMYFCASNEDSYEQYFGPGTRLTVT.

About this clone itself: The read ends 3 residues early relative to the CDR3; the germline J gene fills the gap. Other DNA sequences of this sample code for an identical CDR3. The chain has TRBV6-1 and TRBJ2-7, with a possible D match to TRBD2 (5 bases). Germline V gives CDR1 MNHNS, CDR2 SASEGT. This CDR3 comprises 12 residues. V shed 1 base and J shed 6 bases, with 7 bases lying between them. Partial CDR3 DNA: TGTGCCAGCAGTGAAGGACGGGGCGAG. Its protein product is CASSEGRGE. The complete CDR3 reads CASSEGRGEQYF.

In regard to this clone: The observed sequence ends 3 residues before the CDR3 terminus, with the missing tail filled in from the germline J gene. This chain uses TRBV5-1 with TRBJ1-1, with D unclear. In germline, CDR1 is SGHRS, CDR2 YFSETQ. The CDR3 runs to 13 residues. With 7 bases removed from V and 1 base from J, the gap between germline ends came to 11 bases. The CDR3 sequence: CASWNQANTEAFF. Incomplete CDR3 DNA: TGCGCCAGCTGGAACCAGGCGAACACTGAA.

Points on this clone: The sequenced fragment ends 3 residues before the CDR3 boundary, so the rest is inferred from the germline J gene. The V and J genes are TRBV7-2 and TRBJ1-1; D remains ambiguous. The ends were cut back, 1 base at V and 0 bases at J, with 6 bases in the middle. Looked up from germline, CDR1 is SGHTA and CDR2 is FQGNSA. The CDR3 has 14 amino acids. The CDR3 bases that were read are TGTGCCAGCAGCTTAGTACACATGAACACTGAA. This gives the protein CASSLVHMNTE. The CDR3 in its entirety is CASSLVHMNTEAFF.

Worth noting for this clone: Sequencing ends 3 residues short of the CDR3 end; the germline J gene provides the rest. The V gene is TRBV7-8, the J gene TRBJ2-1, with D perhaps matching TRBD1 (5 bases). CDR3 length: 15 residues. Between the trimmed V and J ends, which lost 1 base and 1 base, there was a span of 8 bases. Per the germline V gene, CDR1 is SGHVS and CDR2 is FQNEAQ. The CDR3 protein is CASSLGTNSYNEQFF. Partial CDR3 DNA: TGTGCCAGCAGCTTAGGGACAAATTCCTACAATGAG.

This clone was detected a few times. The read stops 3 residues short of the end of the CDR3; the missing end is completed from the germline J gene. The rearrangement links TRBV7-9 to TRBJ2-1; D is ambiguous. CDR1 is SEHNR and CDR2 is FQNEAQ in the germline V gene (reference sequence). With 0 bases removed from V and 5 bases from J, the gap between germline ends came to 8 bases. The CDR3 loop spans 14 amino acids. The sequenced CDR3 bases are TGTGCCAGCAGCTTAGCCGGTCTGAACAATGAG. Translated: CASSLAGLNNE. The entire CDR3 sequence reads CASSLAGLNNEQFF.

CDR3 DNA, as far as it was read: TGTGCCAGCAGCTCCGACAGGGTCGGGGAAAAA. Protein sequence: CASSSDRVGEK. The CDR3, in full, reads CASSSDRVGEKLFF. The chain is built from TRBV7-9 and TRBJ1-4, with 7 bases fitting TRBD1. The sequence runs out 3 residues before the end of the CDR3; the remainder is reconstructed from the germline J gene. Germline V gives CDR1 SEHNR, CDR2 FQNEAQ (reference sequence). This CDR3 spans 14 amino acids. J lost 8 bases, V lost 4 bases, and 7 bases had no gene match.

This clone was seen only a few times. The read falls 3 residues short of the CDR3 end, and the missing part is taken from the germline J gene. The chain is built from TRBV18 and TRBJ1-1, with D perhaps TRBD1 (6 bases). The CDR3 loop spans 13 amino acids. The V end was cut by 9 bases, the J end by 5 bases, with 16 bases between. Germline V gene lookup returns CDR1 KGHSH and CDR2 LQKENI. CDR3 sequence reads: CASHREERTEAFF. The DNA read from the CDR3 is TGTGCCAGTCACAGGGAGGAGCGAACTGAA.

This clone is termed medium-sized. The missing CDR3 end, 3 residues past where the read stops, is filled in from the germline J gene. V is TRBV12-3 or TRBV12-4 and J is TRBJ2-5, with a possible D match to TRBD2 (5 bases). Trimming took off 5 bases at V and 5 bases at J, with 12 bases between the two ends. This CDR3 has 13 amino acids. The CDR3 bases that were read are TGTGCCAGCAGTCTTACTAGATGGGAGACC. Translation gives CASSLTRWET. The entire CDR3 sequence reads CASSLTRWETQYF.

CDR3 bases read: TGTGCCAGTAGCGCTCGACAGGGTCTGGGC. It encodes CASSARQGLG. Given in full, the CDR3 is CASSARQGLGYTF. The genes are TRBV19 and TRBJ1-2, with TRBD1 matching 7 bases. The read terminates 3 residues ahead of where the CDR3 ends, so the germline J gene completes it. Germline values: CDR1 LNHDA, CDR2 SQIVND (reference sequence). The CDR3 length is 13 residues.

As concerns this clone: The CDR3 end falls 3 residues outside the read, so it is completed with the germline J gene. This chain links TRBV18 with TRBJ1-1; D ambiguous. The CDR3 totals 15 residues. Germline V gene lookup returns CDR1 KGHSH and CDR2 LQKENI. Deletions cut 3 bases from V and 1 base from J, with 12 bases between. The CDR3 is CASSPRAGGNTEAFF. CDR3 DNA (partial): TGTGCCAGCTCACCTAGAGCAGGTGGGAACACTGAA.

This clone was recorded many times. The read ends 3 residues before the CDR3 terminus; that terminus is restored from the germline J gene. This chain uses TRBV19 with TRBJ2-3; 9 bases align to TRBD2. Germline V gene lookup returns CDR1 LNHDA and CDR2 SQIVND (reference sequence). V gave up 6 bases and J gave up 3 bases; unmatched junction bases: 7. The CDR3 totals 15 residues. CDR3 loop: CASSIGGGGTDTQYF. The sequenced CDR3 bases are TGTGCCAGTAGCATCGGCGGGGGGGGTACAGATACG.

This clone was seen only a few times. The read finishes 3 residues shy of the CDR3 end, and the germline J gene is used to complete it. The V and J genes are TRBV18 and TRBJ1-2; TRBD1 agrees at 7 bases. The CDR3 runs to 15 residues. V shed 4 bases and J 6 bases; nucleotides not matched to a gene: 11. The V gene's germline CDR1 is KGHSH and CDR2 LQKENI. CDR3 loop: CASSRLTGQMDGYTF. The CDR3 DNA, read in part, is TGTGCCAGCTCACGCCTGACAGGGCAGATGGATGGC. The variable domain in full, with the rest retrieved from reference TRBV18 and TRBJ1-2, is NAGVMQNPRHLVRRRGQEARLRCSPMKGHSHVYWYRQLPEEGLKFMVYLQKENIIDESGMPKERFSAEFPKEGPSILRIQQVVRGDSAAYFCASSRLTGQMDGYTFGSGTRLTVV.

This clone came up a few times. The read ends 3 residues shy of where the CDR3 ends; the end is completed using the germline J gene. The chain couples TRBV2 to TRBJ2-3; the match to TRBD2 covers 8 bases. V dropped 8 bases and J dropped 5; count of bases not matched to a gene: 6. This CDR3 is 13 amino acids long. Germline V lookup: CDR1 SNHLY, CDR2 FYNNEI. The CDR3 loop is CASLQRGKDTQYF. CDR3 bases read: TGTGCCAGCCTCCAGCGGGGGAAAGATACG.

As regards this clone: The sequence runs out 3 residues before the end of the CDR3; the remainder is reconstructed from the germline J gene. V and J are TRBV18 and TRBJ1-2; D remains ambiguous. Germline assignment: CDR1 KGHSH and CDR2 LQKENI. V lost 3 bases and J lost 0, with 8 bases in between. The length of the CDR3 is 14 residues. The chain's CDR3 is CASSPSATNYGYTF. The sequenced part of the CDR3 DNA is TGTGCCAGCTCACCTAGTGCTACTAACTATGGC.

This clone was seen a handful of times. With the read ending 3 residues before the CDR3 end, the germline J gene is used to fill in that end. V and J are TRBV6-1 and TRBJ1-1; no firm D call. V was trimmed by 4 bases and J by 2 bases, leaving 14 bases between them. In germline, CDR1 is MNHNS, CDR2 SASEGT. The CDR3 is 15 residues long. CDR3 DNA (partial): TGTGCCAGCAGTGCACTAATCGGTAGAAACACTGAA. This gives the protein CASSALIGRNTE. The entire CDR3 is CASSALIGRNTEAFF.

This clone was detected only a few times. Read sequence stops 3 residues before the CDR3 end, and the germline J gene provides the missing end. The chain couples TRBV30 to TRBJ1-1; D perhaps matches TRBD1 (5 bases). The CDR3 length is 13 residues. Between the trimmed V and J ends, which lost 5 bases and 5 bases, there was a span of 15 bases. The germline CDR1 and CDR2 sequences are GTSNPN and SVGIG (reference sequence). The sequenced CDR3 bases are TGTGCCTGGGGAGGGGACGGGGGTACTGAA. It is translated as CAWGGDGGTE. The entire CDR3 sequence reads CAWGGDGGTEAFF.

Regarding this clone: The read comes to an end 3 residues before the CDR3 does, leaving the germline J gene to fill in the end. This chain links TRBV11-3 with TRBJ2-1, with 11 bases identical to TRBD2. The germline gives CDR1 SGHNT, CDR2 YENEEA. J gave up 6 bases and V 1 base, and 2 bases lay outside the gene matches. The CDR3 contains 15 residues. The sequenced part of the CDR3 DNA is TGTGCCAGCAGCTTAGTTAGCGGGGGGGGCAATGAG. Its translation is CASSLVSGGGNE. The CDR3 in its entirety is CASSLVSGGGNEQFF.

This clone was observed a handful of times. The missing CDR3 end, 3 residues past where the read stops, is filled in from the germline J gene. The chain recombines TRBV30 with TRBJ1-2; no firm D call. This CDR3 spans 13 amino acids. V lost 2 bases, J lost 0 bases, and 7 bases lay in between. In germline, CDR1 is GTSNPN, CDR2 SVGIG (reference sequence). The sequenced part of the CDR3 DNA is TGTGCCTGGAGTAACGAGGCTAACTATGGC. Translating gives CAWSNEANYG. Given in full, the CDR3 is CAWSNEANYGYTF.

This clone occurred a few times. The sequence runs out 3 residues before the end of the CDR3; the remainder is reconstructed from the germline J gene. The chain couples TRBV7-6 to TRBJ2-7; D is perhaps TRBD2 (6 bases). CDR3 length: 14 residues. Per the germline V gene, CDR1 is SGHVS and CDR2 is FNYEAQ. V was clipped by 2 bases and J by 0 bases, with 8 bases between them. CDR3: CASSLRDSSYEQYF. The DNA read from the CDR3 is TGTGCCAGCAGCTTACGGGACTCCTCCTACGAG. Combining the CDR3 with reference TRBV7-6 and TRBJ2-7 gives the whole variable domain GAGVSQSPRYKVTKRGQDVALRCDPISGHVSLYWYRQALGQGPEFLTYFNYEAQQDKSGLPNDRFSAERPEGSISTLTIQRTEQRDSAMYRCASSLRDSSYEQYFGPGTRLTVT.

As regards this clone: The CDR3 is cut off 3 residues early in the read; its end comes from the germline J gene. The chain carries TRBV18 and TRBJ1-6, with D unclear. The CDR3 spans 14 residues. V was trimmed by 3 bases and J by 7 bases, leaving 10 bases between them. Germline-derived CDR1 and CDR2 are KGHSH and LQKENI. CDR3 sequence: CASSPTAGNSPLHF. The DNA read from the CDR3 is TGTGCCAGCTCACCGACGGCAGGAAATTCACCC.

In the case of this clone: Sequencing ends 3 residues short of the CDR3 end; the germline J gene provides the rest. Other nucleotide sequences in the sample specify the same CDR3. This sequence joins TRBV18 and TRBJ1-5, with D perhaps matching TRBD1 (5 bases). CDR3 length: 15 amino acids. Trimming cost V 3 bases and J 1 base, with 10 bases left between them. Germline CDR1 KGHSH, CDR2 LQKENI. The sequenced CDR3 bases are TGTGCCAGCTCACCCAGGGTGGGAAGCAATCAGCCC. Protein sequence: CASSPRVGSNQP. The full CDR3 is CASSPRVGSNQPQHF.

Ten or more counts support this clone. The read ends 3 residues early relative to the CDR3; the germline J gene fills the gap. Additional DNA sequences in this sample encode the identical CDR3. The chain is built from TRBV18 and TRBJ1-3; possibly TRBD1 for D (5 bases). The CDR3 extends over 14 amino acids. The V end was cut by 1 base, the J end by 1 base, with 5 bases between. Germline values: CDR1 KGHSH, CDR2 LQKENI. Partial CDR3 DNA: TGTGCCAGCTCACCACAGGGGTCTGGAAACACC. Residues: CASSPQGSGNT. The CDR3 reads in full as CASSPQGSGNTIYF.

This clone was counted between two and nine times. CDR3 DNA (partial): TGTGCCAGCAGCACCGGGACAGTCAACGAG. Amino acid sequence: CASSTGTVNE. The full CDR3 protein is CASSTGTVNEQYF. The chain has TRBV7-2 and TRBJ2-7, with 7 nucleotides matching TRBD1. Read sequence stops 3 residues before the CDR3 end, and the germline J gene provides the missing end. This CDR3 contains 13 residues. V gave up 5 bases and J gave up 5 bases; unmatched junction bases: 6. The germline gives CDR1 SGHTA, CDR2 FQGNSA.

This clone was counted a few times. The sequenced fragment ends 3 residues before the CDR3 boundary, so the rest is inferred from the germline J gene. V gene TRBV7-2 combines with J gene TRBJ2-3; D remains ambiguous. This CDR3 region has 13 residues. The germline CDR1 and CDR2 sequences are SGHTA and FQGNSA. Trimming left V 5 bases short and J 3 bases short, with 9 bases between. Incomplete CDR3 DNA: TGTGCCAGCAGCACCCCTAAAACAGATACG. Its translation: CASSTPKTDT. The CDR3 reads in full as CASSTPKTDTQYF.

There are a few counts of this clone. Read coverage stops 3 residues before the CDR3 terminus; the germline J gene supplies the remainder. The gene calls are TRBV30 and TRBJ1-2; unclear D gene. Germline values: CDR1 GTSNPN, CDR2 SVGIG (reference sequence). There are 11 residues in the CDR3. CDR3 residues: CAWTKGPAYTF. Partial CDR3 DNA: TGTGCCTGGACGAAAGGGCCAGCC.

About this clone itself: The read gets to within 3 residues of the CDR3 end, and the germline J gene fills in the rest. J is TRBJ2-7 and V is TRBV19; 7 bases fit TRBD1. The CDR3 consists of 15 residues. J was trimmed by 1 base and V by 5 bases; bases with no gene match: 8. Germline CDR1 LNHDA, CDR2 SQIVND (reference sequence). CDR3 DNA, as far as it was read: TGTGCCAGTAGTGTACAGGGGTCCCATTCCTACGAG. It codes for CASSVQGSHSYE. In full, the CDR3 is CASSVQGSHSYEQYF. The full variable domain, completed using reference TRBV19 and TRBJ2-7, is DGGITQSPKYLFRKEGQNVTLSCEQNLNHDAMYWYRQDPGQGLRLIYYSQIVNDFQKGDIAEGYSVSREKKESFPLTVTSAQKNPTAFYLCASSVQGSHSYEQYFGPGTRLTVT.